Below, 32 T cell receptor beta chains from the same sample are listed, as sequenced in a study of cytomegalovirus exposure and HLA in healthy donors. PCR involved 60 Vbeta and 13 Jbeta primers. Produced via immunoSEQ multiplex PCR; TCRdb's table is partial and in-frame only. The table includes 200,000 or so clones, over 60% detected once. Sequenced sample: PBMCs. These receptors were collected from a man between 18 and 35 years old in good health and CMV-seronegative.

The genes are TRBV6-4 and TRBJ2-1, with a tentative D call TRBD2 (6 bases). Trimming shortened V by 5 bases and J by 5 bases, and 16 bases separated the two germline ends. Germline CDR1 MRHNA, CDR2 SNTAGT. There are 15 residues in the CDR3. The CDR3 region has the DNA TGTGCCAGCAGTCCTAGCGAGGGATCAAACAATGAGCAGTTCTTC. Its protein is CASSPSEGSNNEQFF.

This chain uses TRBV7-2 with TRBJ2-3, with 9 positions matching TRBD2. V dropped 8 bases and J dropped 4; count of bases not matched to a gene: 16. The CDR3 extends over 17 amino acids. CDR1 and CDR2 from the germline V gene are SGHTA and FQGNSA. The CDR3 sequence is CASAPYPRGRVADTQYF. The CDR3 DNA follows: TGTGCCAGCGCACCCTACCCCCGCGGGAGGGTTGCAGATACGCAGTATTTT.

CDR3 residues: CASSPPDRGQLYGYTF. The DNA of the CDR3 is TGTGCCAGCAGTCCCCCGGACAGGGGGCAGCTCTATGGCTACACCTTC. V usage is TRBV28 and J usage is TRBJ1-2, with TRBD1 identical over 11 bases. Germline lookup yields CDR1 MDHEN and CDR2 SYDVKM. With 5 bases clipped from V and 4 bases from J, the junction kept 9 bases outside the gene matches. The CDR3 has 16 amino acids.

The rearrangement uses TRBV2 and TRBJ2-2, with a tentative D call TRBD1 (6 bases). This CDR3 comprises 14 residues. Trimming left V 7 bases short and J 1 base short, with 10 bases between. The germline V gene has CDR1 SNHLY and CDR2 FYNNEI. CDR3 DNA sequence: TGTGCCAGCATACGGACAGAGAACACCGGGGAGCTGTTTTTT. Translation gives CASIRTENTGELFF.

CDR3 coding DNA: TGCGCCAGCAGCCAATCGGGAGACGAGCAGTTCTTC. It specifies CASSQSGDEQFF. This chain connects TRBV4-1 to TRBJ2-1; D possibly corresponds to TRBD2 (6 bases). CDR1 and CDR2 from the germline V gene are MGHRA and YSYEKL. Trimming cost V 2 bases and J 10 bases, with 9 bases left between them. The CDR3 sequence is 12 residues long.

The J gene is TRBJ2-2, the V gene TRBV7-3, with 10 bases lining up with TRBD2. V lost 5 bases to trimming and J lost 3 bases; unmatched junction nucleotides: 12. CDR1 SGHTA and CDR2 FQGTGA come from the germline V gene. CDR3 length: 18 residues. The CDR3 coding sequence is TGTGCCAGCAGCGAACCTGGGCTAGCGGGAGAGGACACCGGGGAGCTGTTTTTT. Its translation is CASSEPGLAGEDTGELFF.

The J gene is TRBJ2-2, the V gene TRBV28; the D gene is possibly TRBD2 (6 bases). The germline gives CDR1 MDHEN, CDR2 SYDVKM. V lost 6 bases, J lost 0 bases, and 14 bases lay in between. The CDR3 extends over 16 amino acids. This CDR3 is CASRLTGTSNTGELFF. DNA for the CDR3: TGTGCCAGCAGACTGACCGGGACTTCGAACACCGGGGAGCTGTTTTTT.

CDR3 sequence: CAISEHGTSGVSSYEQYF. CDR3 nucleotides: TGTGCCATCAGTGAGCATGGGACTAGCGGAGTGAGCTCCTACGAGCAGTACTTC. The chain carries TRBV10-3 and TRBJ2-7, with 11 bases lining up with TRBD2. Per the germline V gene, CDR1 is ENHRY and CDR2 is SYGVKD. J lost 0 bases, V lost 2 bases, and 9 bases had no gene match. This CDR3 has 18 residues.

This clone occurred a few times. CDR3 sequence: CASSPLAGGATDTQYF. The CDR3 region has the DNA TGTGCCAGCAGCCCCTTAGCGGGAGGCGCGACAGATACGCAGTATTTT. The chain links TRBV5-4 to TRBJ2-3, with 10 nucleotides matching TRBD2. This CDR3 region has 16 residues. V lost 4 bases to trimming and J lost 3 bases; unmatched junction nucleotides: 8. Germline V CDR1 and CDR2: SGHNT, YYREEE (reference sequence).

The chain uses TRBV5-4 and TRBJ2-7, with 9 bases lining up with TRBD2. CDR1 and CDR2 from the germline V gene are SGHNT and YYREEE (reference sequence). J lost 7 bases, V lost 3 bases, and 8 bases had no gene match. There are 14 residues in the CDR3. CDR3 sequence: CASSSPGTSWEQYF. DNA for the CDR3: TGTGCCAGCAGCTCCCCCGGGACTAGCTGGGAGCAGTACTTC.

The table lists this clone with a few counts. The chain links TRBV9 to TRBJ2-5; 11 bases are shared with TRBD2. Germline V gene data show CDR1 as SGDLS and CDR2 as YYNGEE. CDR3 size: 19 residues. V trimming: 4 bases; J trimming: 5 bases; junction bases outside the gene matches: 19. The CDR3 bases are TGTGCCAGCAGCCCCCGGTTTGGTAGCGGGAGGGCCGACGGGGAGACCCAGTACTTC. Its translation is CASSPRFGSGRADGETQYF.

The chain uses TRBV6-5 and TRBJ1-2, with D hard to call. The germline CDR1 and CDR2 sequences are MNHEY and SVGAGI. The CDR3 runs 14 residues. Trimming took 7 bases from V and 9 from J, leaving 21 bases between them. CDR3 DNA sequence: TGTGCCAGCACCCCAGTCCGGGATCCCGAACGCTACACCTTC. It specifies CASTPVRDPERYTF.

This chain joins TRBV27 and TRBJ2-7; 11 nucleotides match TRBD2. The CDR3 sequence is 18 residues long. The trim removed 5 bases at V and 6 bases at J, leaving 18 bases unmatched. In germline, CDR1 is MNHEY, CDR2 SMNVEV (reference sequence). The CDR3 reads CASSPPFFSGRAVREQYF. The CDR3 DNA reads TGTGCCAGCAGTCCCCCCTTCTTTAGCGGGAGGGCGGTCCGCGAGCAGTACTTC.

The rearrangement joins TRBV6-4 to TRBJ2-1, with D possibly being TRBD2 (5 bases). Germline V lookup: CDR1 MRHNA, CDR2 SNTAGT. This CDR3 spans 15 amino acids. V lost 5 bases to trimming and J lost 4 bases, with 15 bases between them. The CDR3 region has the DNA TGTGCCAGCAGTTTCCTAGCAGGACTTTACAATGAGCAGTTCTTC. Translating it yields CASSFLAGLYNEQFF.

The V and J genes are TRBV30 and TRBJ1-6, with TRBD1 as a possible D gene (5 bases). V lost 1 base and J 4 bases, leaving 11 bases between the germline ends. Per the germline V gene, CDR1 is GTSNPN and CDR2 is SVGIG (reference sequence). This CDR3 contains 15 residues. The CDR3 nucleotides are TGTGCCTGGAGTGCGAAAGCAGGGTATAATTCACCCCTCCACTTT. Protein product: CAWSAKAGYNSPLHF. Looking up the rest from reference TRBV30 and TRBJ1-6 gives the full variable domain: SQTIHQWPATLVQPVGSPLSLECTVEGTSNPNLYWYRQAAGRGLQLLFYSVGIGQISSEVPQNLSASRPQDRQFILSSKKLLLSDSGFYLCAWSAKAGYNSPLHFGNGTRLTVT.

J is TRBJ2-7 and V is TRBV19, with D possibly matching TRBD2 (6 bases). Germline CDR1 reads LNHDA; CDR2 reads SQIVND (reference sequence). CDR3 length: 15 residues. V gave up 2 bases and J gave up 2 bases, with 13 bases separating them. The CDR3 DNA sequence: TGTGCCAGTAGTATATTGAGCGGGTCTACCTACGAGCAGTACTTC. It specifies CASSILSGSTYEQYF.

This chain connects TRBV27 to TRBJ2-7, with 8 bases identical to TRBD1. Trimming took 4 bases from V and 1 from J; bases not matched to a gene: 6. Germline loops: CDR1 MNHEY, CDR2 SMNVEV (reference sequence). This CDR3 spans 15 amino acids. CDR3 in amino acids: CASSSGQGTSYEQYF. The CDR3 DNA is TGTGCCAGCAGTTCCGGACAGGGAACGTCCTACGAGCAGTACTTC.

This clone was observed a handful of times. The chain has TRBV5-1 and TRBJ2-2, with TRBD1 matching over 10 bases. CDR3 length: 15 residues. Germline values: CDR1 SGHRS, CDR2 YFSETQ. The J segment lost 6 bases and the V segment lost 6 bases, leaving 8 bases of the junction unmatched. The CDR3 nucleotides are TGCGCCAGCACCCAAGACAGGGGGCTCTCCGGGGAGCTGTTTTTT. Translated: CASTQDRGLSGELFF.

This clone was seen just once. The chain is built from TRBV9 and TRBJ1-2; tentative D call: TRBD1 (5 bases). Germline values: CDR1 SGDLS, CDR2 YYNGEE. V lost 4 bases and J 8 bases, leaving 18 bases between the germline ends. The CDR3 contains 14 residues. The CDR3 DNA reads TGTGCCAGCAGCTCGCATCAGGGAGGAGGGGGCTACACCTTC. This sequence encodes CASSSHQGGGGYTF.

This clone was seen a few times. The rearrangement joins TRBV19 to TRBJ2-2; TRBD2 agrees at 10 bases. Germline V gene data show CDR1 as LNHDA and CDR2 as SQIVND (reference sequence). The CDR3 runs to 17 residues. The V and J ends lost 6 bases and 4 bases, in that order; junction bases with no gene match: 11. This chain's CDR3 is CASRTRPGTSATGELFF. The CDR3 DNA sequence: TGTGCCAGTAGGACAAGACCCGGGACTAGCGCCACCGGGGAGCTGTTTTTT.

The J gene is TRBJ1-2, the V gene TRBV5-4, with a weak D call TRBD1 (5 bases). CDR1 is SGHNT and CDR2 is YYREEE in the germline V gene (reference sequence). V was pared by 3 bases and J by 0 bases, with 12 bases between. The CDR3 has 15 residues. The CDR3 protein is CASSSTGDANYGYTF. DNA for the CDR3: TGTGCCAGCAGCTCAACAGGAGATGCTAACTATGGCTACACCTTC.

The CDR3 DNA sequence: TGTGCCAGCAGCTTGGGAGGGCAGATCGGCTACACCTTC. Its protein is CASSLGGQIGYTF. The gene calls are TRBV5-4 and TRBJ1-2; D unresolved. The CDR3 extends over 13 amino acids. The germline V and J ends were trimmed by 0 bases and 8 bases, with 11 bases remaining between them. From germline, CDR1 is SGHNT and CDR2 YYREEE (reference sequence).

The table lists this clone with a count of one. This chain joins TRBV27 and TRBJ2-5; TRBD1 matches 10 bases. The J call is uncertain, as TRBJ2-7 better fits the DNA end. The CDR3 has 13 residues. From germline, CDR1 is MNHEY and CDR2 SMNVEV (reference sequence). The CDR3 bases are TGTGCCGCGAGACAGGGGGCATCCTACGAGCAGTACTTC. Translated, it gives CAARQGASYEQYF.

This clone occurred once. The rearrangement joins TRBV6-6 to TRBJ2-1; D remains ambiguous. The CDR3 extends over 13 amino acids. V was shortened by 7 bases and J by 10 bases, with 17 bases between the two germline ends. Per germline, CDR1 MNHNY and CDR2 SVGAGI (reference sequence). This CDR3 reads CASTTRLPGEQFF. The CDR3 region has the DNA TGTGCCAGCACCACGAGGCTACCTGGGGAGCAGTTCTTC.

This clone is a singleton in its sample. The chain employs TRBV30 and TRBJ1-1; 7 bases match TRBD1. The length of the CDR3 is 12 residues. In germline, CDR1 is GTSNPN, CDR2 SVGIG (reference sequence). The trim removed 5 bases at V and 1 base at J, leaving 1 base unmatched. The CDR3 DNA sequence: TGTGCCTGGGGACAGGAGAACACTGAAGCTTTCTTT. Amino acid sequence: CAWGQENTEAFF.

This clone was found once. The chain carries TRBV9 and TRBJ2-3; tentative D call: TRBD2 (5 bases). This CDR3 has 16 amino acids. With 0 bases removed from V and 1 base from J, the gap between germline ends came to 12 bases. Germline V lookup: CDR1 SGDLS, CDR2 YYNGEE. The CDR3 DNA follows: TGTGCCAGCAGCGTAGATCCCAGCGGTGGCACAGATACGCAGTATTTT. Its protein product is CASSVDPSGGTDTQYF.

The chain is built from TRBV28 and TRBJ1-4; maybe TRBD1 (5 bases). The length of the CDR3 is 16 residues. Trimming took off 2 bases at V and 5 bases at J, with 15 bases between the two ends. In germline, CDR1 is MDHEN, CDR2 SYDVKM. CDR3 sequence (DNA): TGTGCCAGCAGTTTAAATAGGGGAACTAAGAATGAAAAACTGTTTTTT. Its protein product is CASSLNRGTKNEKLFF.

The DNA of the CDR3 is TGCAGCGTTGAGACTAGCGGGGATTCTGGTACGCAGTATTTT. It specifies CSVETSGDSGTQYF. The chain joins TRBV29-1 to TRBJ2-3; 11 nucleotides line up with TRBD2. Germline V CDR1 and CDR2: SQVTM, ANQGSEA. The CDR3 covers 14 residues. The ends lost 3 bases at V and 8 bases at J; junction bases unmatched: 7.

This clone showed up just a few times. The rearrangement uses TRBV18 and TRBJ2-3, with 14 bases matching TRBD2. V was pared by 4 bases and J by 0 bases, with 0 bases of the junction left unmatched. The CDR3 covers 16 residues. Germline-derived CDR1 and CDR2 are KGHSH and LQKENI. CDR3 coding DNA: TGTGCCAGCTCACGACTAGCGGGAGGGAGCACAGATACGCAGTATTTT. Encoded protein: CASSRLAGGSTDTQYF.

J is TRBJ1-3 and V is TRBV5-4, with 8 bases matching TRBD1. CDR3 length equals 15 residues. Looked up from germline, CDR1 is SGHNT and CDR2 is YYREEE (reference sequence). The V gene end was trimmed by 0 bases and the J gene end by 4 bases; junction bases not matched to a gene: 3. CDR3 sequence (DNA): TGTGCCAGCAGCTTGGCAGGGGGCGCCGGAAACACCATATATTTT. Residues: CASSLAGGAGNTIYF.

This clone was counted a single time. The genes are TRBV9 and TRBJ2-6, with 7 bases fitting TRBD1. Looked up from germline, CDR1 is SGDLS and CDR2 is YYNGEE. V was pared by 5 bases and J by 2 bases, with 4 bases of the junction left unmatched. This CDR3 contains 15 residues. The CDR3 sequence: CASSGQGAGANVLTF. The CDR3 bases are TGTGCCAGCAGTGGGCAGGGGGCTGGGGCCAACGTCCTGACTTTC.

V is TRBV28 and J is TRBJ2-7; 7 positions agree with TRBD1. After removal of 10 bases from V and 3 bases from J, the junction contained 9 bases not matched to a gene. The CDR3 extends over 13 amino acids. Germline-derived CDR1 and CDR2 are MDHEN and SYDVKM. This CDR3 reads CATTGTAIYEQYF. CDR3 DNA: TGTGCCACCACAGGGACAGCCATCTACGAGCAGTACTTC.